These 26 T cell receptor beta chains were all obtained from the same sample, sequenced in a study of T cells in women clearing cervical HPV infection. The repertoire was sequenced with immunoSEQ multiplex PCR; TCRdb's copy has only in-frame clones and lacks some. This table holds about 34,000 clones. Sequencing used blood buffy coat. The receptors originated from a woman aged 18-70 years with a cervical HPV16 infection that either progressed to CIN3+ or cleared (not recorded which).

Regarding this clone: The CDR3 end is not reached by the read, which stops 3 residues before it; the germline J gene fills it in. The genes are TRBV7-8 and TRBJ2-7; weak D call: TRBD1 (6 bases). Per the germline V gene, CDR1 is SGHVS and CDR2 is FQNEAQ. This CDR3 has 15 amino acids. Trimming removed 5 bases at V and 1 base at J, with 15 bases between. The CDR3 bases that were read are TGTGCCAGCAGCCCCCGCAGGGGCTCTTCCTACGAG. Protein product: CASSPRRGSSYE. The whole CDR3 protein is CASSPRRGSSYEQYF. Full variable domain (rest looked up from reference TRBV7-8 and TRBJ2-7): GAGVSQSPRYKVAKRGQDVALRCDPISGHVSLFWYQQALGQGPEFLTYFQNEAQLDKSGLPSDRFFAERPEGSVSTLKIQRTQQEDSAVYLCASSPRRGSSYEQYFGPGTRLTVT.

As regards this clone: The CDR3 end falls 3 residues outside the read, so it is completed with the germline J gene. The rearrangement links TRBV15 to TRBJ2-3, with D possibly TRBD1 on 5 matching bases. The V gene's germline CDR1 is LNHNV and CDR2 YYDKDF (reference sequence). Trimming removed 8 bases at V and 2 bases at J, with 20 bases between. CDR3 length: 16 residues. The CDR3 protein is CATRLVGPTNTDTQYF. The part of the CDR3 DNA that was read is TGTGCCACCCGCCTGGTGGGGCCTACGAACACAGATACG.

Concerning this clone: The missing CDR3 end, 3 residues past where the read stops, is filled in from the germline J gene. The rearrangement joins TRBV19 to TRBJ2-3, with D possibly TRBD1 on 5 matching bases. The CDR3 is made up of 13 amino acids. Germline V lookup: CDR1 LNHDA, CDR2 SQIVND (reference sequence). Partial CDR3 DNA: TGTGCCAGTAGGACCACAGGTTTACAGCCG. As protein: CASRTTGLQP. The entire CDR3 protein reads CASRTTGLQPQYF.

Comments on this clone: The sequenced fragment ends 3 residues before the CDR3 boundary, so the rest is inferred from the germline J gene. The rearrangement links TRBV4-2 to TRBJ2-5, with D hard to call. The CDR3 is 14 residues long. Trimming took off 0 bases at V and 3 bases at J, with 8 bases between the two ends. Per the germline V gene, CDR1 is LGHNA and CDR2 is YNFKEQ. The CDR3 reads CASSQDFRKETQYF. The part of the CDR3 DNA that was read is TGTGCCAGCAGCCAAGATTTCAGGAAAGAGACC.

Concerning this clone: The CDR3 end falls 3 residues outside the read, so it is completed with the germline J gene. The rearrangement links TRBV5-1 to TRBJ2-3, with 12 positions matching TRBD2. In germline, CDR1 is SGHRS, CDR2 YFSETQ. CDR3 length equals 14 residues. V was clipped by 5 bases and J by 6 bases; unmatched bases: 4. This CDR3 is CASRPTSGGDTQYF. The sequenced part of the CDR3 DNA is TGCGCCAGCAGACCGACTAGCGGGGGTGATACG.

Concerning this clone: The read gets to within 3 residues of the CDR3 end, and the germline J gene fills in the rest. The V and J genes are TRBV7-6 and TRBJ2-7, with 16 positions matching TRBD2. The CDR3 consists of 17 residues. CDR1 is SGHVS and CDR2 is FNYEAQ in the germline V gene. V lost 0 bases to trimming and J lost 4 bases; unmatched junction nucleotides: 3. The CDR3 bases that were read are TGTGCCAGCAGCTTAGCGGGACTAGCGGGGGGGATGTACGAG. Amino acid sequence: CASSLAGLAGGMYE. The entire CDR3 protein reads CASSLAGLAGGMYEQYF.

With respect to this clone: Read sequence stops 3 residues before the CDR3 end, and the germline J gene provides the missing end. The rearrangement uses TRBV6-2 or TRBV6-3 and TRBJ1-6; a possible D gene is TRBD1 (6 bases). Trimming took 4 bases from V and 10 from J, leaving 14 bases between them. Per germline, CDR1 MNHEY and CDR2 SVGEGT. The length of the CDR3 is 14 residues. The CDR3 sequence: CASSWMRGASPLHF. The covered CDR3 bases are TGTGCCAGCAGTTGGATGCGGGGGGCGTCACCC.

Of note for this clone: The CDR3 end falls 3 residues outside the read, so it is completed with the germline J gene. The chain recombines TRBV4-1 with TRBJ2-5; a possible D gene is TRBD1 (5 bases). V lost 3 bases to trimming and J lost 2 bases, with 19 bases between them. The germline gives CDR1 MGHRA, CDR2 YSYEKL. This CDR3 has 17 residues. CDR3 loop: CASSHRILQGLQETQYF. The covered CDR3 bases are TGCGCCAGCAGCCATCGTATCCTCCAGGGCCTTCAAGAGACC.

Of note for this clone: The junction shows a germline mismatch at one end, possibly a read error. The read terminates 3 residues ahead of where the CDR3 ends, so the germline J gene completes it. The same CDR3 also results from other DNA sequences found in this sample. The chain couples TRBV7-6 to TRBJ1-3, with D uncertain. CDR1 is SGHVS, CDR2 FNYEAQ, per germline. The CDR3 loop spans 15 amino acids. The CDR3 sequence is CASSLVQKPGNTIYF. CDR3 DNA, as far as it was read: TGTGCCAGCAGCTTAGTACAGAAGCCTGGAAACACG.

The CDR3 loop reads CASKVESSGANVLFF. CDR3 DNA, as far as it was read: TGCGCCAGCAAGGTGGAATCCTCTGGGGCCAACGTG. The V gene is TRBV5-1, the J gene TRBJ2-2; D possibly corresponds to TRBD1 (5 bases). The read stops 3 residues short of the end of the CDR3; the missing end is completed from the germline J gene. CDR1 and CDR2 (germline): SGHRS, YFSETQ. The CDR3 totals 15 residues.

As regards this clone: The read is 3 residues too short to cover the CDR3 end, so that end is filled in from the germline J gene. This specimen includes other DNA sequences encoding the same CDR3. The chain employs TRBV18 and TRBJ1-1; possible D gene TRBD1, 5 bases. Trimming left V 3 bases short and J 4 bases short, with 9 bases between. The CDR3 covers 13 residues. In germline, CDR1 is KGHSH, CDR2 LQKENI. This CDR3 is CASSPLQGTEAFF. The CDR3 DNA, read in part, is TGTGCCAGCTCACCGCTCCAGGGCACTGAA.

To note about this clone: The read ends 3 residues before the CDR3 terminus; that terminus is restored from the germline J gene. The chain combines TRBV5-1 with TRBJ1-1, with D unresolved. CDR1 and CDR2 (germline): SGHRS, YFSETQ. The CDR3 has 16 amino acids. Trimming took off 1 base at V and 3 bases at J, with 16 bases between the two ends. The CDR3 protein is CASSLSGLPVDTEAFF. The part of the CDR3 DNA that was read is TGCGCCAGCAGCTTGTCTGGGCTGCCGGTGGACACTGAA.

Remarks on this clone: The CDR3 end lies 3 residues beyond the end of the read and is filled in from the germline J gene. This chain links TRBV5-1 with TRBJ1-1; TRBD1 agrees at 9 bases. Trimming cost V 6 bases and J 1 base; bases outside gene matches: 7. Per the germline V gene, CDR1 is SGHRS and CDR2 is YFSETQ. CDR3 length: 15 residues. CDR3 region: CASKLRTGANTEAFF. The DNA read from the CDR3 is TGCGCCAGCAAACTTAGGACAGGGGCGAACACTGAA.

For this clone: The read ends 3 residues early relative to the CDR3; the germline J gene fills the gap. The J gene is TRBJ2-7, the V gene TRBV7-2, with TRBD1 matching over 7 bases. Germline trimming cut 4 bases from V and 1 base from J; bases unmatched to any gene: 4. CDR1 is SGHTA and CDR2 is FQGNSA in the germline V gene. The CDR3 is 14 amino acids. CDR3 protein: CASSSRQGSYEQYF. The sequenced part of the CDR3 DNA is TGTGCCAGCAGCTCCCGACAGGGATCCTACGAG.

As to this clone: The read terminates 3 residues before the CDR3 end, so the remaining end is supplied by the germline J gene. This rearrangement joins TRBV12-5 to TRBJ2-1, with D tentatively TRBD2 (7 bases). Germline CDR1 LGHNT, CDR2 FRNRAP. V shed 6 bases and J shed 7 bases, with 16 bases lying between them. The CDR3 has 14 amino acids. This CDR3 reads CASGLRGALNEQFF. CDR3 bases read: TGTGCTAGTGGCCTACGGGGGGCTTTGAATGAG.

The part of the CDR3 DNA that was read is TGTGCCAGCAGCTCGCACAGGGGGCTTGATGAAAAA. It is translated as CASSSHRGLDEK. In full, the CDR3 is CASSSHRGLDEKLFF. The chain uses TRBV7-8 and TRBJ1-4; 9 bases line up with TRBD1. The DNA ends 3 residues before the CDR3 does, and the rest of the CDR3 is filled in from the germline J gene. V shed 4 bases, J shed 6 bases, and the junction held 6 bases outside the gene matches. The germline V gene has CDR1 SGHVS and CDR2 FQNEAQ. The CDR3 has 15 residues. Full variable domain (remainder filled in from reference TRBV7-8 and TRBJ1-4): GAGVSQSPRYKVAKRGQDVALRCDPISGHVSLFWYQQALGQGPEFLTYFQNEAQLDKSGLPSDRFFAERPEGSVSTLKIQRTQQEDSAVYLCASSSHRGLDEKLFFGSGTQLSVL.

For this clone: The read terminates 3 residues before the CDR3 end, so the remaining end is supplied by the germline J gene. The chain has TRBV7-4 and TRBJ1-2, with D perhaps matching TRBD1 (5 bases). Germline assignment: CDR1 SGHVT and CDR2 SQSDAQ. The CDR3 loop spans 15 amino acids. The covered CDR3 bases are TGTGCCAGCAGTCTGACAGACGACCTTTCCTACGAC. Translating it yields CASSLTDDLSYD. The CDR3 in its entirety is CASSLTDDLSYDYTF.

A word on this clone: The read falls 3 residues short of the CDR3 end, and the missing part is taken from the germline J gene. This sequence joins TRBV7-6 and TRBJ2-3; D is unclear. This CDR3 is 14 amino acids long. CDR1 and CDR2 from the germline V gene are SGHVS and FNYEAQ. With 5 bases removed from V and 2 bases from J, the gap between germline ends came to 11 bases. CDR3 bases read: TGTGCCAGCAGCCCCACCTATACCACAGATACG. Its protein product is CASSPTYTTDT. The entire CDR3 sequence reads CASSPTYTTDTQYF.

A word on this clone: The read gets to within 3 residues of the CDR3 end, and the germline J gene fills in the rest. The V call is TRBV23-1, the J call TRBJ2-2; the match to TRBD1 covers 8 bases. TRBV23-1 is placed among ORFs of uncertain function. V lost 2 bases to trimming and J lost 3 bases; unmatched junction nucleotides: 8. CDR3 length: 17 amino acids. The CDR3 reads CASSQPAQGAYTGELFF. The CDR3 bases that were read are TGCGCCAGCAGTCAACCCGCCCAGGGGGCGTACACCGGGGAG.

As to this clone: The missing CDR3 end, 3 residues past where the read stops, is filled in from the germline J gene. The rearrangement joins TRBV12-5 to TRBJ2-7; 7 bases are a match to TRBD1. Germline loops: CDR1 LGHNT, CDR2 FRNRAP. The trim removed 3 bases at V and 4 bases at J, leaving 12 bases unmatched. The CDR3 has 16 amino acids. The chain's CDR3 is CASGFRTIRGQYEQYF. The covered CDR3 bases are TGTGCTAGTGGTTTCCGAACAATAAGGGGGCAATACGAG.

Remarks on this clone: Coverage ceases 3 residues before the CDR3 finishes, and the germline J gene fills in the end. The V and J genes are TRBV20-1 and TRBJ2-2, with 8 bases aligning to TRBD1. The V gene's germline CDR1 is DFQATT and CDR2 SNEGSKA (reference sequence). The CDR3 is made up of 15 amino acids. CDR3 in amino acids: CSAHRQGSGANVLFF. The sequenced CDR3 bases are TGCAGTGCCCACCGACAGGGGTCTGGGGCCAACGTG.

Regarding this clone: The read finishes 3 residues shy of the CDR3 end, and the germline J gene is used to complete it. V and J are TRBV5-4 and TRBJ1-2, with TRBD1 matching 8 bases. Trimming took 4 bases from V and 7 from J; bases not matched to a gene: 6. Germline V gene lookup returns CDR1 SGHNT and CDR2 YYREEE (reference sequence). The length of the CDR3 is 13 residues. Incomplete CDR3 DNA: TGTGCCAGCAGCCCGACAGGGGTGGGTGGC. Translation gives CASSPTGVGG. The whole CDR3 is CASSPTGVGGYTF.

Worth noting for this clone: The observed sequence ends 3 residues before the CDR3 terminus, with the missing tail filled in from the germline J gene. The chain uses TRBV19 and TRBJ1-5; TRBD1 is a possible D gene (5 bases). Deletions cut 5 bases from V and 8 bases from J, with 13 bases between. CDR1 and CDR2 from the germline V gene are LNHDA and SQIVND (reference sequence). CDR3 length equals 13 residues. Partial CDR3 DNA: TGTGCCAGTAGTGGAACAGGTCAGGAGCCC. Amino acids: CASSGTGQEP. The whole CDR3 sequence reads CASSGTGQEPQHF.

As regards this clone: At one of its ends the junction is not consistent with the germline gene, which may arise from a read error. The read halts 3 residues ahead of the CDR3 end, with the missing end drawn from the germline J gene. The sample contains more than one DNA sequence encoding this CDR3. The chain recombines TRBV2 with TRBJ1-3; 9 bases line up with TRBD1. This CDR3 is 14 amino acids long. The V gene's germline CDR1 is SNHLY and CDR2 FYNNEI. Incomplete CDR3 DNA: TGTGCCAGCAGAGACAGGGGGTCTGGAAACACA. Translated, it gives CASRDRGSGNT. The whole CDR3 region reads CASRDRGSGNTIYF.

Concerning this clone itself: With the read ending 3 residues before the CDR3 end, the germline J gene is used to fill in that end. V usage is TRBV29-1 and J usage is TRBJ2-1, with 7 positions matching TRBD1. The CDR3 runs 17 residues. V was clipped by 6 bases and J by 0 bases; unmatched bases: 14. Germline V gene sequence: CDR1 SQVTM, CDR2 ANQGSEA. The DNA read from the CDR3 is TGCAGCGTGAAGGCCTTCACCCGGGACAGCTCCTACAATGAG. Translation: CSVKAFTRDSSYNE. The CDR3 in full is CSVKAFTRDSSYNEQFF.

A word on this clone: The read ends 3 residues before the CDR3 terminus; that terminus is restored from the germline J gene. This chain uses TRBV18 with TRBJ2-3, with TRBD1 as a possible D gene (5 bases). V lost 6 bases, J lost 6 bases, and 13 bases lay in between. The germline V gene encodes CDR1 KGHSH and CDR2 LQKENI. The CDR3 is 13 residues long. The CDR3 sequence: CASSQGAGDTQYF. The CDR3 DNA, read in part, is TGTGCCAGCTCTCAAGGGGCCGGGGATACG.